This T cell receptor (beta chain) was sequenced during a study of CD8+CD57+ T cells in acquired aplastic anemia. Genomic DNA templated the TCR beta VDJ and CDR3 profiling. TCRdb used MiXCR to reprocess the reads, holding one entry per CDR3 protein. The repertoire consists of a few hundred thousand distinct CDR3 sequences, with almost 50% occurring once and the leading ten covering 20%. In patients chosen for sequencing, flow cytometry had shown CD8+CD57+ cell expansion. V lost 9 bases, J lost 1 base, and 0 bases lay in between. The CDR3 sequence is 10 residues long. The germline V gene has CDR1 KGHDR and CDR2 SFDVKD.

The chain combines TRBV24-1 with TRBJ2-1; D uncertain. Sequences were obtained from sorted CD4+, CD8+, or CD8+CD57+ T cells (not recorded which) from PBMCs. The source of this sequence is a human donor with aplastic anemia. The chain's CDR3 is CATSYNEQFF. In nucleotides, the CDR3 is TGTGCCACCTCCTACAATGAGCAGTTCTTC.